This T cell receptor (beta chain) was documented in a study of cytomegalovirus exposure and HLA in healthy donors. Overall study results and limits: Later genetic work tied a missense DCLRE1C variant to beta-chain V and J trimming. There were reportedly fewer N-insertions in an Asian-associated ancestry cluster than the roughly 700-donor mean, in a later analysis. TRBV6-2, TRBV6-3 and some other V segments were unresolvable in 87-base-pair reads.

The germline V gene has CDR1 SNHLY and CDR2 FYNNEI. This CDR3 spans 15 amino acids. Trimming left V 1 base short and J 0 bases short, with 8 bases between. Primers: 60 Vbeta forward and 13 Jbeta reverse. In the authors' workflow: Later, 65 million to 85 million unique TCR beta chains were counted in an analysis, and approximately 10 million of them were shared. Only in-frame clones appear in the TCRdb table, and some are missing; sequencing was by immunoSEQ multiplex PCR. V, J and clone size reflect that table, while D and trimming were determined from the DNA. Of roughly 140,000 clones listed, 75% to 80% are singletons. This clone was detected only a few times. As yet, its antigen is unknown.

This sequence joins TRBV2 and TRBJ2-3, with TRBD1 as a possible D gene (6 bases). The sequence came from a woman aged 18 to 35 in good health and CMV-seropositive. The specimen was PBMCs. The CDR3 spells CASSEGTASTDTQYF. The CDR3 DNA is TGTGCCAGCAGTGAAGGGACAGCTAGCACAGATACGCAGTATTTT. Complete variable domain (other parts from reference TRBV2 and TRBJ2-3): EPEVTQTPSHQVTQMGQEVILRCVPISNHLYFYWYRQILGQKVEFLVSFYNNEISEKSEIFDDQFSVERPDGSNFTLKIRSTKLEDSAMYFCASSEGTASTDTQYFGPGTRLTVL.